This entry lists 22 T cell receptor beta chains sequenced from one sample in a study of T-cell reconstitution after alpha-beta-depleted transplantation in children. Unique molecular identifiers were used in preparing the TCRbeta library. Via MiXCR, TCRdb re-called the PCR reads, giving one row per CDR3 protein. Found here are about 500,000 distinct CDR3 sequences, approximately 32% of them singletons; the top ten hold roughly 2.5%. This specimen was PBMCs from the stem cell graft donor, taken from the stem cell graft. The receptor set was obtained from a human donor who donated a stem cell graft to a child with aplastic anemia.

The V call is TRBV6-1, the J call TRBJ1-2; tentative D call: TRBD1 (5 bases). Germline V gene sequence: CDR1 MNHNS, CDR2 SASEGT. The CDR3 runs to 14 residues. With 2 bases removed from V and 0 bases from J, the gap between germline ends came to 7 bases. The CDR3 bases are TGTGCCAGCAGTGAACAGGGAGCTAACTATGGCTACACCTTC. This encodes CASSEQGANYGYTF.

The V gene is TRBV4-3, the J gene TRBJ2-2; no clear D. V was cut by 0 bases and J by 4 bases, with 3 bases left in between. From germline, CDR1 is LGHNA and CDR2 YSLEER. The CDR3 covers 13 residues. Here the CDR3 reads CASSQDSTGELFF. The CDR3 DNA follows: TGCGCCAGCAGCCAAGACAGCACCGGGGAGCTGTTTTTT.

This chain connects TRBV20-1 to TRBJ2-1, with 9 bases lining up with TRBD1. Germline CDR1 and CDR2: DFQATT and SNEGSKA (reference sequence). The CDR3 runs to 14 residues. J gave up 9 bases and V 5 bases, and 11 bases lay outside the gene matches. The CDR3 spells CSAGGDRDFGEQFF. The CDR3 DNA reads TGCAGTGCTGGGGGGGACAGGGATTTTGGTGAGCAGTTCTTC.

The gene calls are TRBV11-2 and TRBJ2-1; 10 bases fit TRBD1. Looked up from germline, CDR1 is SGHAT and CDR2 is FQNNGV. This CDR3 region has 16 residues. Trimming took 5 bases from V and 2 from J; bases not matched to a gene: 6. The CDR3, as DNA: TGTGCCAGCAGCCTTTCGGGACAGGGGACCTACAATGAGCAGTTCTTC. It encodes CASSLSGQGTYNEQFF.

The V gene is TRBV7-2, the J gene TRBJ2-3; D unresolved. The CDR3 length is 13 residues. Germline V gene sequence: CDR1 SGHTA, CDR2 FQGNSA. V lost 6 bases and J lost 4, with 11 bases in between. The DNA of the CDR3 is TGTGCCAGCAGAGGCACTGGGGCAGATACGCAGTATTTT. Translation gives CASRGTGADTQYF.

The chain carries TRBV6-5 and TRBJ2-4, with D perhaps assigned TRBD1 or TRBD2 (5 bases each). The V end was cut by 0 bases, the J end by 0 bases, with 12 bases between. The CDR3 consists of 17 residues. Germline values: CDR1 MNHEY, CDR2 SVGAGI. The CDR3 nucleotides read TGTGCCAGCAGTTACTCTGGGACGGAGCTAGCCAAAAACATTCAGTACTTC. It encodes CASSYSGTELAKNIQYF.

This clonotype was detected a few times. This chain connects TRBV12-3 or TRBV12-4 to TRBJ1-4; D remains ambiguous. The CDR3 runs 12 residues. V lost 5 bases and J 6 bases, leaving 7 bases between the germline ends. CDR3 nucleotides: TGTGCCAGCAGTACGACGTATGAAAAACTGTTTTTT. Translating it yields CASSTTYEKLFF.

The V gene is TRBV7-6, the J gene TRBJ2-1, with TRBD2 matching over 12 bases. From germline, CDR1 is SGHVS and CDR2 FNYEAQ. V gave up 4 bases and J gave up 13 bases; unmatched junction bases: 5. This CDR3 is built from 13 residues. The CDR3: CASSSRTSGEQFF. In DNA, the CDR3 is TGTGCCAGCAGCTCCCGGACTAGCGGGGAACAGTTCTTC.

V usage is TRBV5-4 and J usage is TRBJ2-1, with 8 bases fitting TRBD2. CDR1 is SGHNT, CDR2 YYREEE, per germline (reference sequence). This CDR3 comprises 16 residues. The V gene end was trimmed by 4 bases and the J gene end by 0 bases; junction bases not matched to a gene: 6. As DNA, the CDR3 is TGTGCCAGCAGCCCGGGGACTAGGTCCTCCTACAATGAGCAGTTCTTC. The encoded protein is CASSPGTRSSYNEQFF.

This sequence joins TRBV4-2 and TRBJ1-4, with D tentatively TRBD1 (5 bases). Looked up from germline, CDR1 is LGHNA and CDR2 is YNFKEQ. V dropped 0 bases and J dropped 5 bases, with 13 bases sitting between them. The CDR3 is 16 amino acids. The CDR3 nucleotides read TGTGCCAGCAGCCAAGAGAGGGGACTCCTGAATGAAAAACTGTTTTTT. Translation gives CASSQERGLLNEKLFF.

In this sample, this clonotype turned up a few times. The chain uses TRBV5-5 and TRBJ2-3; D tentatively fits TRBD1 or TRBD2 (5 bases each). Trimming left V 4 bases short and J 9 bases short, with 12 bases between. CDR1 SGHKS and CDR2 YYEKEE come from the germline V gene (reference sequence). The CDR3 runs 12 residues. CDR3 nucleotides: TGTGCCAGCAGCAGGGACCATCTAACGCAGTATTTT. Amino acid sequence: CASSRDHLTQYF.

The rearrangement joins TRBV7-2 to TRBJ2-1, with 8 bases matching TRBD2. The CDR3 sequence is 14 residues long. V trimming: 6 bases; J trimming: 8 bases; junction bases outside the gene matches: 9. Germline CDR1 reads SGHTA; CDR2 reads FQGNSA. CDR3 nucleotides: TGTGCCAGCAGGCAAGGGAGCGGGAGCTATGAGCAGTTCTTC. It translates to CASRQGSGSYEQFF.

The chain is built from TRBV27 and TRBJ1-4; D gene unclear. The V end was cut by 6 bases, the J end by 8 bases, with 7 bases between. Germline lookup yields CDR1 MNHEY and CDR2 SMNVEV (reference sequence). This CDR3 spans 11 amino acids. The CDR3 loop is CASRIGEKLFF. CDR3 in DNA: TGTGCCAGCAGAATAGGGGAAAAACTGTTTTTT.

This chain links TRBV3-1 with TRBJ2-1; TRBD1 or TRBD2 may be the D gene (5 bases each). Trimming shortened V by 4 bases and J by 4 bases, and 20 bases separated the two germline ends. The CDR3 runs to 17 residues. Per germline, CDR1 LGHDT and CDR2 YNNKEL (reference sequence). The CDR3 DNA is TGTGCCAGCAGCCCCCTCCTGCCGGGACCCGTTTACAATGAGCAGTTCTTC. Amino acid sequence: CASSPLLPGPVYNEQFF.

The chain recombines TRBV29-1 with TRBJ1-2; 10 bases are shared with TRBD1. The germline gives CDR1 SQVTM, CDR2 ANQGSEA. Trimming at V came to 4 bases and at J to 8 bases, leaving 7 bases not matched to a gene. This CDR3 contains 13 residues. CDR3 bases: TGCAGCGTTGGGTCGGGACAGGGGTTAGGCTACACCTTC. This gives the protein CSVGSGQGLGYTF.

CDR3 nucleotide sequence: TGCAGTGCTAGAGGCGGACTGATCTCTGGAAACACCATATATTTT. Residues: CSARGGLISGNTIYF. The chain links TRBV20-1 to TRBJ1-3; no clear D gene. V lost 1 base and J 0 bases, leaving 10 bases between the germline ends. From germline, CDR1 is DFQATT and CDR2 SNEGSKA (reference sequence). This CDR3 is 15 amino acids long.

This clonotype was detected a few times. The V gene is TRBV20-1, the J gene TRBJ1-2; D gene ambiguous. Germline assignment: CDR1 DFQATT and CDR2 SNEGSKA (reference sequence). This CDR3 has 11 amino acids. V lost 0 bases, J lost 7 bases, and 6 bases lay in between. The CDR3 DNA reads as TGCAGTGCTAGAGAGTCCGGTGGCTACACCTTC. As protein: CSARESGGYTF.

J is TRBJ1-1 and V is TRBV24-1; a weak D match, TRBD1 (6 bases). CDR1 KGHDR and CDR2 SFDVKD come from the germline V gene. The V end was cut by 4 bases, the J end by 7 bases, with 12 bases between. This CDR3 comprises 13 residues. The CDR3 is CATSDPRTDEAFF. In DNA form, the CDR3 reads TGTGCCACCAGTGACCCAAGGACAGATGAAGCTTTCTTT.

This clonotype has just a few counts. The chain links TRBV20-1 to TRBJ1-5, with D maybe TRBD1 (6 bases). The V gene lost 4 bases and the J gene lost 6 bases, with 16 bases spanning the gap. Germline CDR1 is DFQATT and CDR2 is SNEGSKA (reference sequence). This CDR3 region has 14 residues. This CDR3 reads CSAKGEGAFQPQHF. CDR3 coding DNA: TGCAGTGCTAAGGGGGAAGGGGCATTTCAGCCCCAGCATTTT.

The J gene is TRBJ2-4, the V gene TRBV6-1; 7 bases fit TRBD2. The J segment lost 0 bases and the V segment lost 6 bases, leaving 11 bases of the junction unmatched. From germline, CDR1 is MNHNS and CDR2 SASEGT. This CDR3 contains 17 residues. CDR3 region: CASSLVGGGLAKNIQYF. The DNA of the CDR3 is TGTGCCAGCAGCCTCGTGGGGGGGGGATTAGCCAAAAACATTCAGTACTTC.

The chain joins TRBV5-1 to TRBJ2-7; 8 bases fit TRBD2. V gave up 3 bases and J gave up 6 bases; unmatched junction bases: 11. The CDR3 is made up of 15 amino acids. CDR1 is SGHRS, CDR2 YFSETQ, per germline. This CDR3 is CASSSAGGSGSEQYF. The CDR3 DNA follows: TGCGCCAGCAGCTCGGCAGGCGGGAGCGGGAGCGAGCAGTACTTC.

V usage is TRBV4-3 and J usage is TRBJ1-1; no clear D gene. The V end lost 4 bases, the J end lost 0 bases, and 9 bases lay between the germline ends. CDR1 is LGHNA and CDR2 is YSLEER in the germline V gene. The CDR3 spans 14 residues. DNA of the CDR3: TGCGCCAGCAGCCCCAGTCTACTGAACACTGAAGCTTTCTTT. Residues: CASSPSLLNTEAFF.